This T cell receptor (beta chain) appears in the sequencing data of a study of cytomegalovirus exposure and HLA in healthy donors. The PCR used 60 Vbeta and 13 Jbeta primers. Original analysis: A later analysis tallied 80 million or so unique TCR beta chains, approximately 10 million of them shared. Data came from immunoSEQ multiplex PCR; TCRdb stores just in-frame clones and leaves some out. V, J and clone size are those of that table, while D and trimming were read from the DNA. The repertoire holds roughly 110,000 clones, about 80% seen once, with around 12% in the top ten. Study-wide findings and caveats: One variant, a missense change in DCLRE1C, was linked in a later analysis to TCR beta V- and J-gene trimming. Per published reports, the classifier diagnosed cytomegalovirus status with high specificity and sensitivity.

The CDR3 totals 14 residues. Germline lookup yields CDR1 MNHNS and CDR2 SASEGT. The V and J ends lost 3 bases and 2 bases respectively, with 9 bases between them. With regard to this clone: Its antigen is unidentified.

The study sampled nominally healthy donors, though unrecorded immune exposures were likely. Sequenced material: PBMCs. The sequence came from a middle-aged woman in good health and CMV-seropositive. The rearrangement links TRBV6-1 to TRBJ2-3; D is possibly TRBD1 (6 bases). CDR3 sequence (DNA): TGTGCCAGCAGTGACACAGGGTTCACAGATACGCAGTATTTT. Translated, it gives CASSDTGFTDTQYF.